Given below is one T cell receptor beta chain in context. What it recognizes is unknown. This PCR relied on a set of 60 Vbeta primers and 13 Jbeta primers. How the authors handled the data: A later analysis tallied approximately 87 million unique TCR beta chains, some 12 million of them shared. The table came from immunoSEQ multiplex PCR; TCRdb's copy has only in-frame clones and leaves some out. V, J and clone size were drawn from that table, and D and trimming were deduced from the DNA. Among 150,000 to 200,000 clones listed, over 70% were seen once. V was shortened by 4 bases and J by 2 bases, with 10 bases between the two germline ends. This CDR3 region has 14 residues. Germline CDR1 ENHRY, CDR2 SYGVKD. These data come from a study of cytomegalovirus exposure and HLA in healthy donors. In the study overall: In a previous analysis, about 100 million unique TCR beta sequences were found from roughly 200 million T cells.

Regarding the study as a whole: In a later analysis, common viral pathogens appeared linked to several of the most significant clusters. High sensitivity and specificity were reportedly achieved when the classifier diagnosed cytomegalovirus status.

The sequencing sample was made of PBMCs. This receptor was obtained from a man aged 40-49 years in good health and CMV-seronegative. V is TRBV10-3 and J is TRBJ2-3; D is uncertain. In nucleotides, the CDR3 is TGTGCCATCAGTGCTAGGATCTACACAGATACGCAGTATTTT. It codes for CAISARIYTDTQYF.